The next 21 T cell receptor beta chains were all read from a single sample in a study of T-cell reconstitution after alpha-beta-depleted transplantation in children. Library preparation (for TCRbeta) was performed with unique molecular identifiers. From the PCR reads, TCRdb called clonotypes with MiXCR, one entry per CDR3 protein. The profile shows 250,000 to 400,000 distinct CDR3 sequences, around 20% of them singletons. The sequences come from PBMCs, mostly from graft donor cells, collected 180 days after TCRalphabeta/CD19-depleted stem cell transplant. Source of these receptors: a male patient younger than 18 who had a stem cell transplant for acute lymphoblastic leukemia, so the T cells may come from the graft donor.

This clonotype came up many times. The genes are TRBV7-3 and TRBJ2-1; TRBD2 matches 9 bases. V lost 4 bases and J lost 5; bases outside the gene matches: 9. CDR3 length equals 16 residues. Per the germline V gene, CDR1 is SGHTA and CDR2 is FQGTGA. The CDR3 DNA reads TGTGCCAGCAGCTCCAGACTAGCGGAGATCAACAATGAGCAGTTCTTC. It encodes CASSSRLAEINNEQFF.

This clonotype was counted only a few times. The chain combines TRBV4-2 with TRBJ2-2, with D possibly TRBD2 on 6 matching bases. V lost 8 bases and J lost 6, with 7 bases in between. The germline V gene has CDR1 LGHNA and CDR2 YNFKEQ. The CDR3 totals 11 residues. This chain's CDR3 is CASWGAGELFF. The CDR3 DNA follows: TGTGCCAGCTGGGGGGCCGGGGAGCTGTTTTTT.

J is TRBJ1-3 and V is TRBV7-9, with D hard to call. Trimming took off 1 base at V and 0 bases at J, with 7 bases between the two ends. Germline V gives CDR1 SEHNR, CDR2 FQNEAQ (reference sequence). The length of the CDR3 is 15 residues. The CDR3, as DNA: TGTGCCAGCAGCTTAGGGCGGTACTCTGGAAACACCATATATTTT. Its protein product is CASSLGRYSGNTIYF.

This chain connects TRBV7-9 to TRBJ2-6; D unresolved. Trimming shortened V by 5 bases and J by 1 base, and 6 bases separated the two germline ends. The CDR3 is 14 residues long. Germline-derived CDR1 and CDR2 are SEHNR and FQNEAQ (reference sequence). CDR3 sequence reads: CASSTQSGANVLTF. As DNA, the CDR3 is TGTGCCAGCAGCACCCAATCTGGGGCCAACGTCCTGACTTTC.

This clonotype has just a few counts. This chain's CDR3 is CASSYPDRDEQYF. DNA for the CDR3: TGTGCCAGCAGTTACCCAGACAGGGACGAGCAGTACTTC. This chain connects TRBV6-5 to TRBJ2-7; 7 positions match TRBD1. The CDR3 spans 13 residues. Trimming at V came to 2 bases and at J to 5 bases, leaving 3 bases not matched to a gene. The germline CDR1 and CDR2 sequences are MNHEY and SVGAGI.

The J gene is TRBJ1-6, the V gene TRBV20-1; D is possibly TRBD1 (6 bases). CDR3 length: 15 residues. V dropped 6 bases and J dropped 9 bases, with 21 bases sitting between them. Germline CDR1 reads DFQATT; CDR2 reads SNEGSKA (reference sequence). CDR3 loop: CSAGPGQGQRSPLHF. Written as DNA, the CDR3 is TGCAGTGCGGGACCGGGACAAGGACAACGTTCACCCCTCCACTTT.

The V gene is TRBV9, the J gene TRBJ2-1, with a tentative D call TRBD2 (5 bases). Germline V gene data show CDR1 as SGDLS and CDR2 as YYNGEE. The CDR3 extends over 14 amino acids. Trimming shortened V by 1 base and J by 7 bases, and 12 bases separated the two germline ends. For the CDR3, the DNA is TGTGCCAGCAGCGTATGGGAGTCTAGGAATGAGCAGTTCTTC. Translated, it gives CASSVWESRNEQFF.

The chain carries TRBV20-1 and TRBJ2-2, with 9 bases fitting TRBD1. CDR3 size: 13 residues. CDR1 DFQATT and CDR2 SNEGSKA come from the germline V gene (reference sequence). V was pared by 6 bases and J by 6 bases, with 5 bases of the junction left unmatched. CDR3 sequence (DNA): TGCAGTGCCTCGGACAGGGGTCCCGGGGAGCTGTTTTTT. Residues: CSASDRGPGELFF.

The chain combines TRBV25-1 with TRBJ2-7, with no clear D. Looked up from germline, CDR1 is MGHDK and CDR2 is SYGVNS. There are 13 residues in the CDR3. The ends were cut back, 4 bases at V and 0 bases at J, with 7 bases in the middle. In nucleotides, the CDR3 is TGTGCCAGCAGTGTCCAAAACTCCTACGAGCAGTACTTC. It codes for CASSVQNSYEQYF.

The rearrangement joins TRBV11-1 to TRBJ1-3; possibly TRBD1 for D (6 bases). Germline loops: CDR1 SGHAT, CDR2 FQDESV (reference sequence). The CDR3 runs to 18 residues. Trimming left V 2 bases short and J 1 base short, with 18 bases between. CDR3 sequence: CASSLPSSQGFSGNTIYF. The CDR3 DNA is TGTGCCAGCAGCTTACCCTCCTCACAGGGATTTTCTGGAAACACCATATATTTT. Looking up the rest from reference TRBV11-1 and TRBJ1-3 gives the full variable domain: EAEVAQSPRYKITEKSQAVAFWCDPISGHATLYWYRQILGQGPELLVQFQDESVVDDSQLPKDRFSAERLKGVDSTLKIQPAELGDSAMYLCASSLPSSQGFSGNTIYFGEGSWLTVV.

This clonotype was recorded a few times. This chain links TRBV6-6 with TRBJ1-1; D is unclear. The CDR3 length is 12 residues. In germline, CDR1 is MNHNY, CDR2 SVGAGI (reference sequence). Trimming stripped 7 bases from V and 5 bases from J, with 11 bases between. CDR3 in amino acids: CASNWGGTEAFF. DNA of the CDR3: TGTGCCAGCAATTGGGGTGGGACTGAAGCTTTCTTT.

V and J are TRBV5-1 and TRBJ2-5; 12 bases are a match to TRBD2. Trimming at V came to 0 bases and at J to 1 base, leaving 7 bases not matched to a gene. The CDR3 consists of 18 residues. Germline V lookup: CDR1 SGHRS, CDR2 YFSETQ. CDR3 amino acids: CASSLVASGRGPQETQYF. The CDR3 nucleotides are TGCGCCAGCAGCTTGGTGGCTAGCGGGAGGGGCCCCCAAGAGACCCAGTACTTC. Full variable domain (missing parts from reference TRBV5-1 and TRBJ2-5): KAGVTQTPRYLIKTRGQQVTLSCSPISGHRSVSWYQQTPGQGLQFLFEYFSETQRNKGNFPGRFSGRQFSNSRSEMNVSTLELGDSALYLCASSLVASGRGPQETQYFGPGTRLLVL.

V and J are TRBV12-3 or TRBV12-4 and TRBJ1-4; D is unresolved. The CDR3 is made up of 15 amino acids. V lost 3 bases and J 0 bases, leaving 8 bases between the germline ends. The CDR3 protein is CASSFRRSTNEKLFF. Here the CDR3 DNA reads TGTGCCAGCAGTTTTCGACGGTCAACTAATGAAAAACTGTTTTTT.

On this clonotype itself: One end of the junction fails to match germline, which may point to a read error. The J gene is TRBJ2-7, the V gene TRBV7-2; the D is unclear. Germline CDR1 is SGHTA and CDR2 is FQGNSA. The CDR3 has 14 amino acids. This chain's CDR3 is CASSNQDGYYEQSF. DNA for the CDR3: TGTGCCAGCAGCAATCAGGACGGCTACTACGAGCAGTCCTTC.

This clonotype occurred a few times. J is TRBJ1-5 and V is TRBV6-4; D is undetermined. From germline, CDR1 is MRHNA and CDR2 SNTAGT. V shed 6 bases and J shed 8 bases, with 8 bases lying between them. This CDR3 region has 11 residues. The CDR3 nucleotides read TGTGCCAGCAGGGATCTCGAGCCCCAGCATTTT. Translation gives CASRDLEPQHF.

This clonotype was seen a few times. J is TRBJ2-1 and V is TRBV5-1, with 16 nucleotides matching TRBD2. The V and J ends lost 2 bases and 5 bases, in that order; junction bases with no gene match: 7. CDR3 length: 18 amino acids. Germline-derived CDR1 and CDR2 are SGHRS and YFSETQ. The CDR3 sequence is CASSFPGTSGRADNEQFF. The CDR3 nucleotides are TGCGCCAGCAGCTTCCCCGGGACTAGCGGGAGGGCTGACAATGAGCAGTTCTTC.

About this clonotype itself: A read error may explain this, as a much larger clone is one base away. The gene calls are TRBV3-1 and TRBJ2-7, with 12 positions matching TRBD2. The germline CDR1 and CDR2 sequences are LGHDT and YNNKEL (reference sequence). J was trimmed by 5 bases and V by 8 bases; bases with no gene match: 16. The CDR3 contains 17 residues. The CDR3 region is CASCLRVGTSGRNEQYF. The CDR3 coding sequence is TGTGCCAGCTGCCTCCGAGTGGGTACTAGCGGGAGGAACGAGCAGTACTTC.

This clonotype was counted a few times. The chain links TRBV4-1 to TRBJ2-7, with D possibly being TRBD2 (6 bases). The V end lost 1 base, the J end lost 3 bases, and 19 bases lay between the germline ends. The CDR3 has 17 amino acids. Germline V gene data show CDR1 as MGHRA and CDR2 as YSYEKL. The CDR3 here is CASSQGGPGAPGYEQYF. The CDR3 DNA reads TGCGCCAGCAGCCAAGGCGGTCCGGGAGCTCCCGGCTACGAGCAGTACTTC.

This clonotype was observed a few times. The chain uses TRBV5-5 and TRBJ2-1, with 12 bases fitting TRBD2. V lost 7 bases and J lost 9; bases outside the gene matches: 14. The CDR3 is 16 amino acids. The germline CDR1 and CDR2 sequences are SGHKS and YYEKEE (reference sequence). The CDR3 DNA is TGTGCCAGCTGGGAAGAGCTAGCGGGAGGGCCCGGTGAGCAGTTCTTC. Translated, it gives CASWEELAGGPGEQFF.

The rearrangement joins TRBV10-3 to TRBJ2-5; D tentatively fits TRBD1 or TRBD2 (6 bases each). Germline V gene lookup returns CDR1 ENHRY and CDR2 SYGVKD. CDR3 size: 18 residues. With 4 bases removed from V and 2 bases from J, the gap between germline ends came to 23 bases. CDR3 residues: CAISGGPGAPRAQETQYF. Here the CDR3 DNA reads TGTGCCATCAGTGGAGGTCCGGGGGCCCCTAGAGCGCAAGAGACCCAGTACTTC.

The chain employs TRBV2 and TRBJ2-3; weak D call: TRBD2 (6 bases). The CDR3 totals 16 residues. CDR1 is SNHLY, CDR2 FYNNEI, per germline. With 6 bases removed from V and 3 bases from J, the gap between germline ends came to 19 bases. DNA of the CDR3: TGTGCCAGCAGCGGAGGCCCAGCTGGGGGGACAGATACGCAGTATTTT. As protein: CASSGGPAGGTDTQYF.